This is a list of T cell receptor beta chains from one sample in a study of cytomegalovirus exposure and HLA in healthy donors. Using immunoSEQ multiplex PCR, the repertoire was profiled, and TCRdb retains in-frame clones only, with some absent. The repertoire includes about 140,000 clones, 80% of them detected once, and around 2.5% sits in the top ten. Material for sequencing was PBMCs. The source is a man aged 45-60 years in good health and CMV-seronegative. CDR3s include the opening cysteine and the closing phenylalanine or tryptophan. A D gene is named only where the DNA matches it firmly. Clone sizes are given selectively: once, few, many, or a class where the clone is expanded.

v_call: TRBV7-9
d_call: TRBD1
clone_size: -
j_call: TRBJ1-2
cdr3_aa: CASSATGLFGYTF
cdr3_nt: TGTGCCAGCAGCGCGACAGGGTTGTTCGGCTACACCTTC

v_call: TRBV29-1
d_call: TRBD1
clone_size: -
j_call: TRBJ1-1
cdr3_aa: CSVARQGPTEAFF
cdr3_nt: TGCAGCGTTGCTAGACAGGGTCCCACTGAAGCTTTCTTT

v_call: TRBV19
d_call: TRBD1
clone_size: -
j_call: TRBJ1-1
cdr3_aa: CASSIDGRGTGGILNTEAFF
cdr3_nt: TGTGCCAGTAGTATCGACGGACGGGGGACAGGGGGGATTTTGAACACTGAAGCTTTCTTT

v_call: TRBV10-3
d_call: TRBD1
clone_size: -
j_call: TRBJ1-4
cdr3_aa: CAISPGQGAANEKLFF
cdr3_nt: TGTGCCATCAGTCCGGGACAGGGGGCGGCTAATGAAAAACTGTTTTTT

v_call: TRBV11-3
d_call: -
clone_size: -
j_call: TRBJ2-7
cdr3_aa: CASSLDGRTGYEQYF
cdr3_nt: TGTGCCAGCAGCTTAGATGGTCGTACGGGCTACGAGCAGTACTTC

v_call: TRBV7-2
d_call: TRBD2
clone_size: -
j_call: TRBJ2-3
cdr3_aa: CASSLDGTSHADTQYF
cdr3_nt: TGTGCCAGCAGCTTAGATGGGACTAGTCATGCAGATACGCAGTATTTT

v_call: TRBV7-9
d_call: -
clone_size: -
j_call: TRBJ1-4
cdr3_aa: CASSRSSAEDEKLFF
cdr3_nt: TGTGCCAGCAGCCGTTCCTCCGCGGAAGATGAAAAACTGTTTTTT

v_call: TRBV5-1
d_call: TRBD1
clone_size: -
j_call: TRBJ1-6
cdr3_aa: CASSLWGTGGNSPLHF
cdr3_nt: TGCGCCAGCAGCTTGTGGGGGACAGGGGGCAATTCACCCCTCCACTTT

v_call: TRBV2
d_call: -
clone_size: -
j_call: TRBJ1-1
cdr3_aa: CASSTTSTEAFF
cdr3_nt: TGTGCCAGCAGTACGACAAGCACTGAAGCTTTCTTT

v_call: TRBV5-1
d_call: -
clone_size: -
j_call: TRBJ1-4
cdr3_aa: CASSPTAGNEKLFF
cdr3_nt: TGCGCCAGCAGCCCCACAGCGGGCAATGAAAAACTGTTTTTT

v_call: TRBV18
d_call: -
clone_size: -
j_call: TRBJ2-7
cdr3_aa: CASSPRGDEQYF
cdr3_nt: TGTGCCAGCTCACCACGGGGGGACGAGCAGTACTTC

v_call: TRBV5-1
d_call: -
clone_size: -
j_call: TRBJ1-1
cdr3_aa: CASSLVQGSNTEAFF
cdr3_nt: TGCGCCAGCAGCTTGGTACAGGGAAGCAACACTGAAGCTTTCTTT

v_call: TRBV2
d_call: -
clone_size: -
j_call: TRBJ1-2
cdr3_aa: CASSEEALIGDGYTF
cdr3_nt: TGTGCCAGCAGTGAAGAGGCCCTGATAGGAGATGGCTACACCTTC

v_call: TRBV6-1
d_call: -
clone_size: -
j_call: TRBJ2-1
cdr3_aa: CASSGRFDEQFF
cdr3_nt: TGTGCCAGCAGTGGCAGATTTGATGAGCAGTTCTTC

v_call: TRBV10-1
d_call: TRBD1
clone_size: -
j_call: TRBJ1-2
cdr3_aa: CASSEIWTGLNYGYTF
cdr3_nt: TGCGCCAGCAGTGAGATCTGGACAGGCCTCAACTATGGCTACACCTTC

v_call: TRBV11-2
d_call: TRBD1
clone_size: -
j_call: TRBJ2-7
cdr3_aa: CASSSRDRGLYEQYF
cdr3_nt: TGTGCCAGCAGCTCCCGGGACAGGGGCCTCTACGAGCAGTACTTC

v_call: TRBV29-1
d_call: -
clone_size: -
j_call: TRBJ1-2
cdr3_aa: CSVEDGDIVNSGYTF
cdr3_nt: TGCAGCGTTGAAGATGGCGACATCGTCAATTCTGGCTACACCTTC

v_call: TRBV7-9
d_call: -
clone_size: -
j_call: TRBJ2-2
cdr3_aa: CASSLSGTTNTGELFF
cdr3_nt: TGTGCCAGCAGCTTATCAGGAACCACCAACACCGGGGAGCTGTTTTTT

v_call: TRBV7-6
d_call: -
clone_size: -
j_call: TRBJ1-1
cdr3_aa: CASSYAGRSEAFF
cdr3_nt: TGTGCCAGCAGCTACGCAGGGCGTTCTGAAGCTTTCTTT

v_call: TRBV2
d_call: -
clone_size: -
j_call: TRBJ1-5
cdr3_aa: CASKDRRYSNQPQHF
cdr3_nt: TGTGCCAGCAAAGACAGGAGATATAGCAATCAGCCCCAGCATTTT

v_call: TRBV28
d_call: TRBD1
clone_size: -
j_call: TRBJ1-5
cdr3_aa: CASPPSQDRVYQPQHF
cdr3_nt: TGTGCCAGTCCCCCCTCCCAGGACAGGGTATACCAGCCCCAGCATTTT

v_call: TRBV2
d_call: -
clone_size: -
j_call: TRBJ2-5
cdr3_aa: CARQRAQETQYF
cdr3_nt: TGTGCCAGACAGAGAGCCCAAGAGACCCAGTACTTC

v_call: TRBV18
d_call: -
clone_size: -
j_call: TRBJ2-6
cdr3_aa: CASSPPLGAASGANVLTF
cdr3_nt: TGTGCCAGCTCACCACCGCTGGGGGCAGCCTCTGGGGCCAACGTCCTGACTTTC

v_call: TRBV4-2
d_call: -
clone_size: once
j_call: TRBJ1-2
cdr3_aa: CASSQVGGFGYTF
cdr3_nt: TGTGCCAGCAGCCAAGTGGGAGGGTTTGGCTACACCTTC

v_call: TRBV5-4
d_call: TRBD1
clone_size: -
j_call: TRBJ2-1
cdr3_aa: CASSLRSATGGNNEQFF
cdr3_nt: TGTGCCAGCAGCTTGCGGTCTGCGACAGGGGGGAACAATGAGCAGTTCTTC

v_call: TRBV29-1
d_call: -
clone_size: -
j_call: TRBJ2-4
cdr3_aa: CSAGEVGKNIQYF
cdr3_nt: TGCAGCGCGGGGGAGGTAGGCAAAAACATTCAGTACTTC

v_call: TRBV5-6
d_call: TRBD2
clone_size: -
j_call: TRBJ2-3
cdr3_aa: CASSLVAGGTGTQYF
cdr3_nt: TGTGCCAGCAGCTTGGTAGCGGGGGGGACAGGTACGCAGTATTTT

v_call: TRBV5-1
d_call: -
clone_size: -
j_call: TRBJ2-3
cdr3_aa: CASSLEGRVVDTQYF
cdr3_nt: TGCGCCAGCAGCTTGGAAGGCAGGGTTGTAGATACGCAGTATTTT

v_call: TRBV5-4
d_call: TRBD1
clone_size: -
j_call: TRBJ2-7
cdr3_aa: CASRDRSGFDEQYF
cdr3_nt: TGTGCCAGCAGGGACAGGTCGGGCTTCGACGAGCAGTACTTC

v_call: TRBV5-1
d_call: -
clone_size: once
j_call: TRBJ2-7
cdr3_aa: CASSLAPGNEQYF
cdr3_nt: TGCGCCAGCAGCTTGGCTCCGGGGAACGAGCAGTACTTC

v_call: TRBV5-1
d_call: TRBD2
clone_size: -
j_call: TRBJ2-2
cdr3_aa: CASSLTSGRTGELFF
cdr3_nt: TGCGCCAGCAGCTTAACTAGCGGGCGCACCGGGGAGCTGTTTTTT

v_call: TRBV6-1
d_call: TRBD2
clone_size: -
j_call: TRBJ2-1
cdr3_aa: CASSSQRGGNEQFF
cdr3_nt: TGTGCCAGCAGTTCGCAGCGGGGGGGCAATGAGCAGTTCTTC

v_call: TRBV12-5
d_call: -
clone_size: once
j_call: TRBJ2-4
cdr3_aa: CASGLKETALQLAKNIQYF
cdr3_nt: TGTGCTAGTGGTTTGAAAGAAACTGCCCTTCAACTAGCCAAAAACATTCAGTACTTC

v_call: TRBV5-4
d_call: TRBD1
clone_size: -
j_call: TRBJ1-1
cdr3_aa: CASSRTGAGTEAFF
cdr3_nt: TGTGCCAGCAGCCGTACAGGGGCGGGGACTGAAGCTTTCTTT

v_call: TRBV5-1
d_call: -
clone_size: -
j_call: TRBJ2-5
cdr3_aa: CASSLAPSNQETQYF
cdr3_nt: TGCGCCAGCAGCTTGGCCCCATCCAATCAAGAGACCCAGTACTTC

v_call: TRBV18
d_call: TRBD1
clone_size: few
j_call: TRBJ1-1
cdr3_aa: CASSPPLAGGIRKGTEAFF
cdr3_nt: TGTGCCAGCTCACCACCCCTTGCAGGGGGCATTAGAAAGGGCACTGAAGCTTTCTTT

v_call: TRBV14
d_call: TRBD1
clone_size: -
j_call: TRBJ1-1
cdr3_aa: CASRQTGGVNTEAFF
cdr3_nt: TGTGCCAGCAGGCAGACAGGGGGCGTGAACACTGAAGCTTTCTTT

v_call: TRBV27
d_call: TRBD2
clone_size: once
j_call: TRBJ2-1
cdr3_aa: CASTPSGSNNEQFF
cdr3_nt: TGTGCCAGCACCCCTAGCGGGAGTAACAATGAGCAGTTCTTC

v_call: TRBV7-9
d_call: -
clone_size: -
j_call: TRBJ2-7
cdr3_aa: CATARGSNSYEQYF
cdr3_nt: TGTGCCACGGCGCGAGGGTCCAACTCCTACGAGCAGTACTTC

v_call: TRBV7-3
d_call: TRBD2
clone_size: -
j_call: TRBJ2-1
cdr3_aa: CASSLMPSGGTNEQFF
cdr3_nt: TGTGCCAGCAGCTTAATGCCTAGCGGGGGAACGAATGAGCAGTTCTTC

v_call: TRBV7-2
d_call: TRBD2
clone_size: -
j_call: TRBJ2-7
cdr3_aa: CASSQRGASGGSSYEQYF
cdr3_nt: TGTGCCAGCAGCCAAAGGGGGGCTAGCGGGGGGAGCTCCTACGAGCAGTACTTC

v_call: TRBV5-5
d_call: TRBD1
clone_size: -
j_call: TRBJ1-2
cdr3_aa: CASSFPGTGRGYTF
cdr3_nt: TGTGCCAGCAGCTTCCCCGGGACAGGGAGGGGCTACACCTTC

v_call: TRBV19
d_call: TRBD1
clone_size: few
j_call: TRBJ1-5
cdr3_aa: CASSIGQGGGGNQPQHF
cdr3_nt: TGTGCCAGTAGTATAGGACAGGGTGGAGGTGGCAATCAGCCCCAGCATTTT

v_call: TRBV19
d_call: -
clone_size: -
j_call: TRBJ1-1
cdr3_aa: CASKGGRNTEAFF
cdr3_nt: TGTGCCTCTAAGGGGGGGAGGAACACTGAAGCTTTCTTT

v_call: TRBV11-3
d_call: TRBD2
clone_size: -
j_call: TRBJ2-1
cdr3_aa: CASSSGLGLAGANEQFF
cdr3_nt: TGTGCCAGCAGCTCCGGACTGGGACTAGCGGGAGCAAATGAGCAGTTCTTC

v_call: TRBV28
d_call: TRBD1
clone_size: -
j_call: TRBJ1-1
cdr3_aa: CASRFTGGTEAFF
cdr3_nt: TGTGCCAGCAGGTTTACAGGGGGCACTGAAGCTTTCTTT

v_call: TRBV7-2
d_call: TRBD2
clone_size: -
j_call: TRBJ2-7
cdr3_aa: CASSLQGLAREQYF
cdr3_nt: TGTGCCAGCAGCTTACAAGGACTAGCGCGCGAGCAGTACTTC

v_call: TRBV29-1
d_call: -
clone_size: -
j_call: TRBJ1-1
cdr3_aa: CSVDRARLRNTEAFF
cdr3_nt: TGCAGCGTTGACAGGGCAAGGCTTAGGAACACTGAAGCTTTCTTT

v_call: TRBV10-1
d_call: -
clone_size: once
j_call: TRBJ2-3
cdr3_aa: CARTGADTQYF
cdr3_nt: TGCGCCAGGACTGGAGCAGATACGCAGTATTTT

v_call: TRBV5-1
d_call: -
clone_size: -
j_call: TRBJ2-2
cdr3_aa: CASYLTTIQRTGELFF
cdr3_nt: TGCGCCAGCTACTTAACCACGATTCAGCGGACCGGGGAGCTGTTTTTT